This T cell receptor (beta chain) comes out of a study of blood T cell repertoires in COVID-19. Whole-study context: There were acute and convalescent COVID-19 samples, and they came from the United States, Italy and Spain.

TCRdb's table, derived via immunoSEQ multiplex PCR, lists solely in-frame clones and lacks some. The table has about 23,000 clones, around 90% seen once. The sequencing sample was made of peripheral blood. This receptor was taken from a human donor in a cohort sampled during active COVID-19.

The CDR3 DNA is TGCGCCAGCACCCTTTCCCTAGCGGGGGGTCCAGATACGCAGTATTTT. Translating gives CASTLSLAGGPDTQYF. This chain links TRBV5-1 with TRBJ2-3, with 11 bases lining up with TRBD2. The germline CDR1 and CDR2 sequences are SGHRS and YFSETQ. With 6 bases clipped from V and 4 bases from J, the junction kept 10 bases outside the gene matches. The CDR3 consists of 16 residues.